This entry features one T cell receptor beta chain sequence. Its antigen is as yet unknown. Per germline, CDR1 MGHRA and CDR2 YSYEKL. The CDR3 length is 13 residues. Trimming removed 11 bases from V and 2 bases from J, with 12 bases in between. The data were taken from a study of cytomegalovirus exposure and HLA in healthy donors. Study results and limitations: Most CMV-associated TCR beta chains were later found to appear HLA-restricted. Reports indicated that the classifier achieved high specificity and sensitivity in diagnosing cytomegalovirus status. Approximately 160 TCR beta chains were listed as cytomegalovirus-associated.

Both 60 Vbeta primers and 13 Jbeta primers went into the PCR. Method: immunoSEQ multiplex PCR; TCRdb's copy keeps in-frame clones and lacks some. There are about 140,000 clones in the sample; under 75% occur only once, and 2.4% lies in the top ten. The chain links TRBV4-1 to TRBJ1-4; D remains ambiguous. The sequence derives from a woman aged 40-49 years in good health and CMV-seronegative. The sequenced material came from PBMCs. DNA for the CDR3: TGCGCCGGTTCCCGGTATACTAATGAAAAACTGTTTTTT. It translates to CAGSRYTNEKLFF.